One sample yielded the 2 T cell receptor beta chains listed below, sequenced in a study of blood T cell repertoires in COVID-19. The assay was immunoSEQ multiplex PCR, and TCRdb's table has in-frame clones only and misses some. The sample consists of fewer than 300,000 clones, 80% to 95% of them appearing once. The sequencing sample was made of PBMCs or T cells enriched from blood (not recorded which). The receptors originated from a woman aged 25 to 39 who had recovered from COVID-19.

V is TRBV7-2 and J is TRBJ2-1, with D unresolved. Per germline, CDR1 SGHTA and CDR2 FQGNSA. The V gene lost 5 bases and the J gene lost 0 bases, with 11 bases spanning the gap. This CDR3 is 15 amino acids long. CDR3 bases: TGTGCCAGCAGCCCCAGGTCGCTCTCCTACAATGAGCAGTTCTTC. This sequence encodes CASSPRSLSYNEQFF.

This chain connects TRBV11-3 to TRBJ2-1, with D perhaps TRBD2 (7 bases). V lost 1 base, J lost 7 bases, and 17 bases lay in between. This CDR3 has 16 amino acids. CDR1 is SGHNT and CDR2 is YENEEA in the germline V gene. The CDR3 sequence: CASSLGPGGRTNEQFF. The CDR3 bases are TGTGCCAGCAGCTTAGGCCCCGGGGGGCGGACAAATGAGCAGTTCTTC.